This T cell receptor beta chain stems from a study of T cell responses to AZD1222 COVID-19 vaccine. Study conclusions and caveats: Donors in the cohort were predominantly white British and more often female, and clonal diversity was possibly underestimated. Rises in breadth and depth of Spike-specific TCRs came after two AZD1222 doses. Only a handful of individuals given AZD1222 were seropositive at baseline.

CDR3 length: 15 amino acids. CDR1 is SGHKS, CDR2 YYEKEE, per germline (reference sequence). V shed 3 bases and J shed 1 base, with 14 bases lying between them. Profiling relied on immunoSEQ multiplex PCR, and the TCRdb table lists in-frame clones only, not all of them. This sample has more than 150,000 clones, with around 94% found just once. Remarks on this clone: Its target is unknown.

This chain uses TRBV5-5 with TRBJ2-7, with a possible D match to TRBD1 (5 bases). This receptor was obtained from an adult in good health. This specimen consisted of peripheral blood, obtained on day 0 of AZD1222 vaccination. CDR3 nucleotides: TGTGCCAGCAGCTCAACCTTGGACAAATCCTACGAGCAGTACTTC. Encoded protein: CASSSTLDKSYEQYF.